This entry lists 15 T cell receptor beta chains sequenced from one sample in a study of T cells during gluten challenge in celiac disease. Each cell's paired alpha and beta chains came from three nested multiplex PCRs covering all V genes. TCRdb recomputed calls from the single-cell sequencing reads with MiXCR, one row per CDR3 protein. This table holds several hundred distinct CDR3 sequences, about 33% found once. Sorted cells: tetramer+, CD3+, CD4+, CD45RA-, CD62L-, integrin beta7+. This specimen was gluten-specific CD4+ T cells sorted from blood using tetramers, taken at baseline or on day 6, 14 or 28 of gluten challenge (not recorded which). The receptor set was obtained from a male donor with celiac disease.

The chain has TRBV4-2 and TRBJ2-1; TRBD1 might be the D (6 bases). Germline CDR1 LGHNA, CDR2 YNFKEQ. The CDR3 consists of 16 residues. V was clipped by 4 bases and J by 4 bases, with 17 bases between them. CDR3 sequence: CASSLTGLDGYNEQFF. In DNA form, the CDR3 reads TGTGCCAGCAGCCTGACAGGCCTTGACGGGTACAATGAGCAGTTCTTC.

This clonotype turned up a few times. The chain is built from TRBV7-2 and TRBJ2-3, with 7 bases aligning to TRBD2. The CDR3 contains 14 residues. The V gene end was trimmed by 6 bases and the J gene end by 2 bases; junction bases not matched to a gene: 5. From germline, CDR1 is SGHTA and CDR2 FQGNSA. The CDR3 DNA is TGTGCCAGCAGAATGGGACTAAACACAGATACGCAGTATTTT. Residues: CASRMGLNTDTQYF.

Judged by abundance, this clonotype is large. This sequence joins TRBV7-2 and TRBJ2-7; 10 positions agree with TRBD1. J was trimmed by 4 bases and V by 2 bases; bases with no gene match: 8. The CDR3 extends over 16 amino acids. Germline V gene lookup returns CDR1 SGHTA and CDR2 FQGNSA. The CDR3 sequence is CASSLIIGTGDYEQYF. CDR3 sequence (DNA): TGTGCCAGCAGCTTAATTATAGGGACAGGGGATTACGAGCAGTACTTC. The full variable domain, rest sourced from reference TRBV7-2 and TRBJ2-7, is GAGVSQSPSNKVTEKGKDVELRCDPISGHTALYWYRQSLGQGLEFLIYFQGNSAPDKSGLPSDRFSAERTGGSVSTLTIQRTQQEDSAVYLCASSLIIGTGDYEQYFGPGTRLTVT.

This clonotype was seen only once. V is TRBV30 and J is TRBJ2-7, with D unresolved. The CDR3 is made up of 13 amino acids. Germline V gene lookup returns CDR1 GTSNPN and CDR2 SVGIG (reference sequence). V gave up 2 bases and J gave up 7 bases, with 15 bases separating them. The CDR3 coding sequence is TGTGCCTGGAGTCCCGTTTCCCGCGTGGAGCAGTACTTC. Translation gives CAWSPVSRVEQYF.

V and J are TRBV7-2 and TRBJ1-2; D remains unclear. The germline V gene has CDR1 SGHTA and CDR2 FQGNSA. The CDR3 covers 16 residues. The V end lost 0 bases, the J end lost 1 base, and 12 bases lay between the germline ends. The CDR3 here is CASSLAAGFFNYGYTF. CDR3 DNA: TGTGCCAGCAGCTTAGCGGCGGGGTTTTTTAACTATGGCTACACCTTC.

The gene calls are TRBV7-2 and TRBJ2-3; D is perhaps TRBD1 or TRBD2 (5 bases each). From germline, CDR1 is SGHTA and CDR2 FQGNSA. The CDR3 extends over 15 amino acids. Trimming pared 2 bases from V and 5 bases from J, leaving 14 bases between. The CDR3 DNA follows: TGTGCCAGCAGCTTATGGGTGGGGGAAGGAGATACGCAGTATTTT. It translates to CASSLWVGEGDTQYF.

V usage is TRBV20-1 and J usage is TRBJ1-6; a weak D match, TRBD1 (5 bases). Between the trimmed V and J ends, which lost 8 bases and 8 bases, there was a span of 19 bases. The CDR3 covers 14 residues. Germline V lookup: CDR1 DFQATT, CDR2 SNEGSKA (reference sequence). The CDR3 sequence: CSLLHLGPDSPLHF. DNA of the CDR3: TGCAGTCTCCTTCACCTGGGGCCCGATTCACCCCTCCACTTT.

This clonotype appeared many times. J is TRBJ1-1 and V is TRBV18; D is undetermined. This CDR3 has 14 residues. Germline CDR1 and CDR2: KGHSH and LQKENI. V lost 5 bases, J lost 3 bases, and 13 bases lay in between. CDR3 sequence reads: CASSLAGWDTEAFF. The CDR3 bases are TGTGCCAGCTCATTAGCGGGGTGGGACACTGAAGCTTTCTTT.

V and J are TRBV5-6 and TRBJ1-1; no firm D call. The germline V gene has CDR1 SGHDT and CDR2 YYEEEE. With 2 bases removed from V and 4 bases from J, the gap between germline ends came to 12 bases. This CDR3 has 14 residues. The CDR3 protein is CASSFSPSGTEAFF. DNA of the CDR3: TGTGCCAGCAGCTTTTCTCCTAGCGGCACTGAAGCTTTCTTT. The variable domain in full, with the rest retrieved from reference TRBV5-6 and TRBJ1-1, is DAGVTQSPTHLIKTRGQQVTLRCSPKSGHDTVSWYQQALGQGPQFIFQYYEEEERQRGNFPDRFSGHQFPNYSSELNVNALLLGDSALYLCASSFSPSGTEAFFGQGTRLTVV.

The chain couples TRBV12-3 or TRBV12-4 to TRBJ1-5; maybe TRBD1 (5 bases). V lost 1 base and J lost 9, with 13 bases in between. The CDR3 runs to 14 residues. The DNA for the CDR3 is TGTGCCAGCAGTTTAGGACAGCTGGTACGGCCCCAGCATTTT. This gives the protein CASSLGQLVRPQHF.

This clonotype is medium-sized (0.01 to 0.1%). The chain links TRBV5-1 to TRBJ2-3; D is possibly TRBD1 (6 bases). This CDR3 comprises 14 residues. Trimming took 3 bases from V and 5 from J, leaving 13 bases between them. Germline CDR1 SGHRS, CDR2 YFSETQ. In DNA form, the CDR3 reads TGCGCCAGCAGCTACGGACAGACCCTAGATACGCAGTATTTT. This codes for CASSYGQTLDTQYF.

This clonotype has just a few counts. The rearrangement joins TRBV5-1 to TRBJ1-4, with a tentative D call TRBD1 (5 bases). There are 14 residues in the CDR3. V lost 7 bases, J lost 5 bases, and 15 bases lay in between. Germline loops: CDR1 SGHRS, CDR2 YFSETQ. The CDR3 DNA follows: TGCGCCAGCGCCAGCCGGGGCCAGAATGAAAAACTGTTTTTT. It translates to CASASRGQNEKLFF.

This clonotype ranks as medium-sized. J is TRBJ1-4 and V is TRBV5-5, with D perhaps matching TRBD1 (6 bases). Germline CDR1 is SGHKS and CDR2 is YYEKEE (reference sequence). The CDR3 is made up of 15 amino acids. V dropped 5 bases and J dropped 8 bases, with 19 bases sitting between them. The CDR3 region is CASSPASTQGEKLFF. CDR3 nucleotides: TGTGCCAGCAGTCCCGCATCCACACAGGGAGAAAAACTGTTTTTT.

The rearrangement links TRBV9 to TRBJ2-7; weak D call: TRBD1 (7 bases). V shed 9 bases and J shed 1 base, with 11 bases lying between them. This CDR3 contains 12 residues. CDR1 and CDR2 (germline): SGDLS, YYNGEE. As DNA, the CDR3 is TGTGCCATCTCAGGGGGGTCCTACGAGCAGTACTTC. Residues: CAISGGSYEQYF.

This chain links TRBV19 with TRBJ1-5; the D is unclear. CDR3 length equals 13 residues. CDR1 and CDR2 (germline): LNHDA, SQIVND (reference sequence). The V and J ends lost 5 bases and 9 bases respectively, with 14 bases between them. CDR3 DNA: TGTGCCAGTAGTGCCCCTCCGATCGGGCCCCAGCATTTT. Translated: CASSAPPIGPQHF.